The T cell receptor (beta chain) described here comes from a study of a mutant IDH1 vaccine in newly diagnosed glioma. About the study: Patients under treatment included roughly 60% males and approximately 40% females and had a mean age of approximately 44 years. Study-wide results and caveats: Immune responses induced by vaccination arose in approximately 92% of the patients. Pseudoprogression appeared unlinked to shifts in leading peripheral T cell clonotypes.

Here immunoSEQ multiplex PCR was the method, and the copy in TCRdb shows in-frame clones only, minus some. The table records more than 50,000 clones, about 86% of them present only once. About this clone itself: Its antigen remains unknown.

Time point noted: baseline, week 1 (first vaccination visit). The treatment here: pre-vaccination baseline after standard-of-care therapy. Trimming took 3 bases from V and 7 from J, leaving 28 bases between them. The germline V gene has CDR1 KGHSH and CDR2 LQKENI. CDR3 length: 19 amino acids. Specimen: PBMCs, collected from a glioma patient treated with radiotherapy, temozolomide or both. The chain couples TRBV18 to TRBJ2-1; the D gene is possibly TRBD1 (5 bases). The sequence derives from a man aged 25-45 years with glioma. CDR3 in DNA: TGTGCCAGCTCACCCTCCCTCCTGATTGAGACAGCCTATTTGAATGAGCAGTTCTTC. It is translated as CASSPSLLIETAYLNEQFF.